The rows below give T cell receptor beta chains drawn from one sample of a study of blood T cells in healthy people across ages. Each CDR3 protein is one row after TCRdb ran MiXCR on the 5' RACE reads. The profile shows fewer than 2 million distinct CDR3 sequences, more than 35% of them singletons. The specimen was blood. The receptor set was obtained from a human donor in good health. Both conserved end residues are part of each CDR3. The order of the fields is D gene, clone size, V gene, J gene, CDR3 DNA, CDR3 protein. The D gene is left open where the match is weak. Part of the rows lack a size; the others show once, few, many or a class for expanded clones.

D gene: NA
clone size: few
V gene: TRBV5-1
J gene: TRBJ2-7
CDR3 DNA: TGCGCCAGCAGCAAGCAGGCAATTCCCTACGAGCAGTACTTC
CDR3 protein: CASSKQAIPYEQYF

D gene: TRBD2
clone size: NA
V gene: TRBV20-1
J gene: TRBJ2-7
CDR3 DNA: TGCAGTACGGGGGGAGTGAGCTCCTACGAGCAGTACTTC
CDR3 protein: CSTGGVSSYEQYF

D gene: NA
clone size: NA
V gene: TRBV24-1
J gene: TRBJ1-5
CDR3 DNA: TGTGCCACCAGTGAATCGAACAGGGAGGGTCAGCCCCAGCATTTT
CDR3 protein: CATSESNREGQPQHF

D gene: TRBD1
clone size: NA
V gene: TRBV4-3
J gene: TRBJ2-3
CDR3 DNA: TGCGCCAGCAGCCAGGACAAAGGGGGCCCAGATACGCAGTATTTT
CDR3 protein: CASSQDKGGPDTQYF

D gene: NA
clone size: few
V gene: TRBV7-9
J gene: TRBJ2-5
CDR3 DNA: TGTGCCAGCAGCTTAAAGACCACCCAAACGGAGACCCAGTACTTC
CDR3 protein: CASSLKTTQTETQYF

D gene: NA
clone size: NA
V gene: TRBV11-2
J gene: TRBJ2-7
CDR3 DNA: TGTGCCAGCAGCTTATTAAGTACCTTTTGGCGGGCAGACTACGAGCAGTACTTC
CDR3 protein: CASSLLSTFWRADYEQYF

D gene: TRBD1
clone size: NA
V gene: TRBV4-1
J gene: TRBJ1-5
CDR3 DNA: TGCGCCAGCACCACAACCAGGGGGGTGGGTCAGCCCCAGCATTTT
CDR3 protein: CASTTTRGVGQPQHF

D gene: NA
clone size: NA
V gene: TRBV29-1
J gene: TRBJ1-1
CDR3 DNA: TGCAGCGGAAACCGGGCGCTACATGGGACTGAAGCTTTCTTT
CDR3 protein: CSGNRALHGTEAFF

D gene: TRBD2
clone size: NA
V gene: TRBV28
J gene: TRBJ2-3
CDR3 DNA: TGTGCCACGACTAGCGGGGGGTCTAGCACAGATACGCAGTATTTT
CDR3 protein: CATTSGGSSTDTQYF

D gene: NA
clone size: few
V gene: TRBV12-3/TRBV12-4
J gene: TRBJ2-5
CDR3 DNA: TGTGCCAGCAGCCGGAGGGGGACGCGGGAGACCCAGTACTTC
CDR3 protein: CASSRRGTRETQYF

D gene: NA
clone size: NA
V gene: TRBV29-1
J gene: TRBJ1-2
CDR3 DNA: TGCAGCGTCCTGACTGACTGTGGCTACACCTTC
CDR3 protein: CSVLTDCGYTF

D gene: TRBD1
clone size: NA
V gene: TRBV5-1
J gene: TRBJ1-4
CDR3 DNA: TGCGCCAGCAGCCCTCAACAGGGGCCTGCAACTAATGAAAAACTGTTTTTT
CDR3 protein: CASSPQQGPATNEKLFF

D gene: NA
clone size: few
V gene: TRBV20-1
J gene: TRBJ2-3
CDR3 DNA: TGCAGTGCCCCCCGGGGCAATCCCACAGATACGCAGTATTTT
CDR3 protein: CSAPRGNPTDTQYF

D gene: NA
clone size: NA
V gene: TRBV27
J gene: TRBJ2-7
CDR3 DNA: TGTGCCAGCCGCCCGATACCCGGGGGCAAGGACGAGCAGTACTTC
CDR3 protein: CASRPIPGGKDEQYF

D gene: TRBD2
clone size: NA
V gene: TRBV4-1
J gene: TRBJ2-7
CDR3 DNA: TGCGCCAGCAGCCAAGAACGGGGCGAAGCGGGAGGCGGAGGCGAGCAGTACTTC
CDR3 protein: CASSQERGEAGGGGEQYF

D gene: NA
clone size: few
V gene: TRBV6-6
J gene: TRBJ2-1
CDR3 DNA: TGTGCCAGCAGTCCTTATTACGAGCAGTTCTTC
CDR3 protein: CASSPYYEQFF

D gene: TRBD2
clone size: NA
V gene: TRBV27
J gene: TRBJ2-1
CDR3 DNA: TGTGCCAGCAGTTGGGCGGGGGGGTTGAATGAGCAGTTCTTC
CDR3 protein: CASSWAGGLNEQFF

D gene: NA
clone size: few
V gene: TRBV9
J gene: TRBJ1-4
CDR3 DNA: TGTGCCAGCAGCTCCCATATTAATGATGAAAAACTGTTTTTT
CDR3 protein: CASSSHINDEKLFF

D gene: TRBD1
clone size: few
V gene: TRBV9
J gene: TRBJ2-7
CDR3 DNA: TGTGCCAGCAGCGTAGATGGACAGGCATACGAGCAGTACTTC
CDR3 protein: CASSVDGQAYEQYF

D gene: NA
clone size: NA
V gene: TRBV7-9
J gene: TRBJ1-4
CDR3 DNA: TGTGCCAGCAGCCCGAGGGTGGTGGATGAAAAACTGTTTTTT
CDR3 protein: CASSPRVVDEKLFF

D gene: NA
clone size: many
V gene: TRBV5-1
J gene: TRBJ1-2
CDR3 DNA: TGCGCCAGCCGGGCTAACTATGGCTACACCTTC
CDR3 protein: CASRANYGYTF

D gene: NA
clone size: NA
V gene: TRBV29-1
J gene: TRBJ1-2
CDR3 DNA: TGCAGCGTGGAAGGGTCGAGGTCGTATGGCTACACCTTC
CDR3 protein: CSVEGSRSYGYTF

D gene: TRBD1
clone size: NA
V gene: TRBV7-9
J gene: TRBJ2-7
CDR3 DNA: TGTGCCAGCAGCTTAGCAATGAGGACAGGGAGGTACGAGCAGTACTTC
CDR3 protein: CASSLAMRTGRYEQYF

D gene: NA
clone size: few
V gene: TRBV10-3
J gene: TRBJ2-5
CDR3 DNA: TGTGCCATCAGAGAAGGGGAGACCCAGTACTTC
CDR3 protein: CAIREGETQYF

D gene: TRBD1
clone size: few
V gene: TRBV10-3
J gene: TRBJ2-3
CDR3 DNA: TGTGCCATCAGTGAGAGGGGGATATTAAGGGACAGGGATTATACGCAGTATTTT
CDR3 protein: CAISERGILRDRDYTQYF

D gene: TRBD1
clone size: NA
V gene: TRBV5-1
J gene: TRBJ1-4
CDR3 DNA: TGCGCCAGCAGCTTGAGACAGGGGGTCGCCGAAAGTGGAAAACTGTTTTTT
CDR3 protein: CASSLRQGVAESGKLFF

D gene: TRBD2
clone size: NA
V gene: TRBV5-4
J gene: TRBJ2-1
CDR3 DNA: TGTGCCAGCAGCTTGATGGGTGGGGGACTAGCGATCGATGAGCAGTTCTTC
CDR3 protein: CASSLMGGGLAIDEQFF

D gene: TRBD1
clone size: NA
V gene: TRBV9
J gene: TRBJ1-1
CDR3 DNA: TGTGCCAGCAGCGCATCAGGGGGCTACACTGAAGCTTTCTTT
CDR3 protein: CASSASGGYTEAFF

D gene: NA
clone size: NA
V gene: TRBV14
J gene: TRBJ2-7
CDR3 DNA: TGTGCCAGCAAGGAAGGAGGGGGGTACGAGCAGTACTTC
CDR3 protein: CASKEGGGYEQYF

D gene: NA
clone size: NA
V gene: TRBV12-3/TRBV12-4
J gene: TRBJ1-5
CDR3 DNA: TGTGCCAGCAGTTTCCTCTCGTGGGCTAATAGCAATCAGCCCCAGCATTTT
CDR3 protein: CASSFLSWANSNQPQHF

D gene: NA
clone size: few
V gene: TRBV29-1
J gene: TRBJ2-3
CDR3 DNA: TGCAGCGTTGAAGCAGGGGCGGGGAGGACAGATACGCAGTATTTT
CDR3 protein: CSVEAGAGRTDTQYF

D gene: NA
clone size: few
V gene: TRBV7-9
J gene: TRBJ1-2
CDR3 DNA: TGTGCCAGCAGCTTCGTCGGGGCAGATGGCTATGGCTACACCTTC
CDR3 protein: CASSFVGADGYGYTF

D gene: TRBD1
clone size: many
V gene: TRBV28
J gene: TRBJ2-7
CDR3 DNA: TGTGCCAGCTCCGAATCAGGGGGGCAGTACTTC
CDR3 protein: CASSESGGQYF

D gene: NA
clone size: NA
V gene: TRBV15
J gene: TRBJ1-5
CDR3 DNA: TGTGCCACCAGCAGAGCATACAGCAGGGATCAGCCCCAGCATTTT
CDR3 protein: CATSRAYSRDQPQHF

D gene: TRBD1
clone size: NA
V gene: TRBV10-3
J gene: TRBJ1-2
CDR3 DNA: TGTGCCACCACCCCGACAGGGTATGGCTACACCTTC
CDR3 protein: CATTPTGYGYTF

D gene: NA
clone size: NA
V gene: TRBV12-3/TRBV12-4
J gene: TRBJ1-4
CDR3 DNA: TGTGCCAGCAGTTTAGGATCCGACGTCTTTGAAAAACTGTTTTTT
CDR3 protein: CASSLGSDVFEKLFF

D gene: TRBD1
clone size: NA
V gene: TRBV7-2
J gene: TRBJ1-6
CDR3 DNA: TGTGCCAGCAGCTTTGCAGGGGGGGATTCACCCCTCCACTTT
CDR3 protein: CASSFAGGDSPLHF

D gene: TRBD2
clone size: few
V gene: TRBV15
J gene: TRBJ2-3
CDR3 DNA: TGTGCCACCAGCAGAGATCTAGCGGGGAGCACAGATACGCAGTATTTT
CDR3 protein: CATSRDLAGSTDTQYF

D gene: NA
clone size: NA
V gene: TRBV20-1
J gene: TRBJ2-1
CDR3 DNA: TGCAGTGCTAGGGGCGAATCCCGACGGGAGCAGTTCTTC
CDR3 protein: CSARGESRREQFF

D gene: NA
clone size: NA
V gene: TRBV7-3
J gene: TRBJ2-1
CDR3 DNA: TGTGCCAGCAGCCCCGCCCTCGGGCACAATGAGCAGTTCTTC
CDR3 protein: CASSPALGHNEQFF

D gene: NA
clone size: NA
V gene: TRBV7-2
J gene: TRBJ1-2
CDR3 DNA: TGTGCCAGCAGCTTAGGCAGGGTTCGGGGGACTGGCGGTGGCTACACCTTC
CDR3 protein: CASSLGRVRGTGGGYTF

D gene: NA
clone size: NA
V gene: TRBV9
J gene: TRBJ1-2
CDR3 DNA: TGTGCCAGCAGCGGGCGAGAGGGCTACACCTTC
CDR3 protein: CASSGREGYTF

D gene: NA
clone size: NA
V gene: TRBV10-3
J gene: TRBJ1-6
CDR3 DNA: TGTGCCACCAAACAGGGAACCTATAATTCACCCCTCCACTTT
CDR3 protein: CATKQGTYNSPLHF

D gene: NA
clone size: NA
V gene: TRBV7-9
J gene: TRBJ2-4
CDR3 DNA: TGTGCCAGCAGCTTAGCCTCTGGGGGTCTATTAAACAAAAACATTCAGTACTTC
CDR3 protein: CASSLASGGLLNKNIQYF

D gene: NA
clone size: NA
V gene: TRBV6-5
J gene: TRBJ2-6
CDR3 DNA: TGTGCCAGCAGTTACTCGGCTATCTCTGGGGCCAACGTCCTGACTTTC
CDR3 protein: CASSYSAISGANVLTF

D gene: NA
clone size: NA
V gene: TRBV9
J gene: TRBJ2-3
CDR3 DNA: TGTGCCAGCAGCGTAGGACAGAACCCAGATACGCAGTATTTT
CDR3 protein: CASSVGQNPDTQYF

D gene: TRBD2
clone size: NA
V gene: TRBV10-3
J gene: TRBJ2-1
CDR3 DNA: TGTGCCATCAGGAGGGGACTAGCGGGGGGTGGCTCCTACAATGAGCAGTTCTTC
CDR3 protein: CAIRRGLAGGGSYNEQFF

D gene: TRBD1
clone size: few
V gene: TRBV12-3/TRBV12-4
J gene: TRBJ2-3
CDR3 DNA: TGTGCCAGCAGTTTCCCCAGGGACAGGGGGAGCACAGATACGCAGTATTTT
CDR3 protein: CASSFPRDRGSTDTQYF

D gene: NA
clone size: NA
V gene: TRBV20-1
J gene: TRBJ2-5
CDR3 DNA: TGCAGTGCTAGATCGGGGCTCAATGACCCCAAAGAGACCCAGTACTTC
CDR3 protein: CSARSGLNDPKETQYF